A single sample is the source of the 12 T cell receptor beta chains below, sequenced in a study of blood T cell repertoires in COVID-19. TCRdb's table, derived via immunoSEQ multiplex PCR, lists solely in-frame clones and lacks some. The sample includes about 120,000 clones, roughly 90% of them seen just once. The sequenced material came from peripheral blood. These TCRs come from a man aged 65-85 years who had recovered from COVID-19.

The rearrangement links TRBV7-3 to TRBJ2-7, with 9 bases matching TRBD1. V dropped 5 bases and J dropped 5; count of bases not matched to a gene: 7. Germline CDR1 and CDR2: SGHTA and FQGTGA. This CDR3 has 14 residues. CDR3: CASSPTGQGNEQYF. The CDR3 DNA reads TGTGCCAGCAGCCCAACGGGACAGGGCAACGAGCAGTACTTC. Full variable domain (remainder filled in from reference TRBV7-3 and TRBJ2-7): GAGVSQTPSNKVTEKGKYVELRCDPISGHTALYWYRQSLGQGPEFLIYFQGTGAADDSGLPNDRFFAVRPEGSVSTLKIQRTERGDSAVYLCASSPTGQGNEQYFGPGTRLTVT.

V usage is TRBV2 and J usage is TRBJ1-4; TRBD1 aligns across 9 bases. The CDR3 is made up of 14 amino acids. V trimming: 7 bases; J trimming: 6 bases; junction bases outside the gene matches: 6. CDR1 is SNHLY and CDR2 is FYNNEI in the germline V gene. CDR3 DNA: TGTGCCAGCACGACCGGGACAGGGTATGAAAAACTGTTTTTT. It yields the protein CASTTGTGYEKLFF.

The chain carries TRBV18 and TRBJ2-7, with D tentatively TRBD1 (5 bases). Trimming left V 6 bases short and J 6 bases short, with 15 bases between. Germline-derived CDR1 and CDR2 are KGHSH and LQKENI. The CDR3 is 13 amino acids. The CDR3 spells CASSQSQGGEQYF. CDR3 nucleotide sequence: TGTGCCAGCTCCCAATCGCAGGGCGGCGAGCAGTACTTC.

This clone turned up a few times. This chain links TRBV5-1 with TRBJ2-7; 9 positions agree with TRBD1. Looked up from germline, CDR1 is SGHRS and CDR2 is YFSETQ. The ends lost 5 bases at V and 4 bases at J; junction bases unmatched: 4. The CDR3 is made up of 13 amino acids. CDR3 region: CASRRDRAYEQYF. Written as DNA, the CDR3 is TGCGCCAGCAGACGGGACAGGGCTTACGAGCAGTACTTC.

V is TRBV7-5 and J is TRBJ2-7; the listed D gene, TRBD1, was not tested against the DNA. TRBV7-5 is noted as a pseudogene. The CDR3 loop spans 13 amino acids. For the CDR3, the DNA is TGTGTCAGGCCTGACAGGGGGTTGGACGAGCAGTACTTC. Encoded protein: CVRPDRGLDEQYF.

The chain employs TRBV29-1 and TRBJ2-3, with a weak D call TRBD1 (5 bases). V was pared by 3 bases and J by 4 bases, with 11 bases between. The germline V gene encodes CDR1 SQVTM and CDR2 ANQGSEA. The CDR3 totals 13 residues. CDR3 DNA: TGCAGCGTTGACAGGGCGGTTGCAGATACGCAGTATTTT. Protein product: CSVDRAVADTQYF.

The chain links TRBV4-3 to TRBJ2-2, with 9 bases aligning to TRBD2. The CDR3 consists of 16 residues. J was trimmed by 4 bases and V by 3 bases; bases with no gene match: 6. In germline, CDR1 is LGHNA, CDR2 YSLEER. In DNA, the CDR3 is TGCGCCAGCAGCCACCCCAGCGGGAGGACCACCGGGGAGCTGTTTTTT. It is translated as CASSHPSGRTTGELFF.

The chain joins TRBV5-4 to TRBJ2-1; D may be TRBD2 (5 bases). The V and J ends lost 2 bases and 0 bases respectively, with 12 bases between them. The CDR3 totals 16 residues. CDR1 is SGHNT and CDR2 is YYREEE in the germline V gene (reference sequence). DNA of the CDR3: TGTGCCAGCAGCTTAAAAAGAGCGGCCTCCTACAATGAGCAGTTCTTC. This sequence encodes CASSLKRAASYNEQFF.

The J gene is TRBJ2-7, the V gene TRBV7-6, with TRBD1 as a possible D gene (5 bases). Germline CDR1 SGHVS, CDR2 FNYEAQ. CDR3 length: 14 amino acids. Trimming removed 0 bases at V and 9 bases at J, with 15 bases between. CDR3 sequence reads: CASSLASSWGGQYF. The CDR3 DNA reads as TGTGCCAGCAGCTTAGCGTCTTCCTGGGGCGGGCAGTACTTC.

V gene TRBV6-6 combines with J gene TRBJ2-1, with TRBD1 matching over 10 bases. Germline assignment: CDR1 MNHNY and CDR2 SVGAGI (reference sequence). The CDR3 loop spans 17 amino acids. V lost 6 bases to trimming and J lost 7 bases; unmatched junction nucleotides: 15. CDR3 nucleotides: TGTGCCAGCAGCCGAGGCCGGGACAGGGGACCTAAGAATGAGCAGTTCTTC. Residues: CASSRGRDRGPKNEQFF.

This chain connects TRBV29-1 to TRBJ2-5; D is perhaps TRBD1 (6 bases). Trimming pared 7 bases from V and 1 base from J, leaving 10 bases between. The CDR3 is 12 residues long. The germline V gene has CDR1 SQVTM and CDR2 ANQGSEA. Here the CDR3 reads CSAAGAQETQYF. The CDR3 nucleotides are TGCAGCGCCGCAGGGGCCCAAGAGACCCAGTACTTC.

Here the CDR3 reads CASSFRGQTPYNSPLHF. The CDR3 nucleotides read TGTGCCAGCAGCTTCAGGGGTCAGACCCCCTATAATTCACCCCTCCACTTT. The chain employs TRBV5-6 and TRBJ1-6; D possibly corresponds to TRBD1 (6 bases). Germline V CDR1 and CDR2: SGHDT, YYEEEE. V dropped 2 bases and J dropped 2 bases, with 14 bases sitting between them. The CDR3 extends over 17 amino acids.